The clone carrying this T cell receptor beta chain appeared many times. Its antigen is currently unknown. The germline V gene has CDR1 MDHEN and CDR2 SYDVKM. Trimming pared 5 bases from V and 3 bases from J, leaving 8 bases between. This CDR3 region has 12 residues. The data stem from a study of neurological immune-mediated disorders. Notes on the study in general: HTLV-1-associated myelopathy had the most TCR clonal expansion, whereas multiple sclerosis had the least (lower than in healthy controls).

PBMCs stored at -80 C, numbering 2 million, were the origin of the unsorted libraries. Over 200 million TCR-beta sequences from 15-18 subjects were obtained in each sequencing run. Each CDR3 protein gets one entry after TCRdb re-called the 5' RACE reads with MiXCR. Among about 29,000 distinct CDR3 sequences listed, 12% were seen once. This sequence originates from a woman aged 55-70 years in good health. The sequencing sample was made of PBMCs. The chain combines TRBV28 with TRBJ2-7; D not resolved. This CDR3 reads CASSPSIYEQYF. The CDR3 nucleotides are TGTGCCAGCAGTCCTTCAATCTACGAGCAGTACTTC.